The clone carrying this T cell receptor beta chain showed up just a few times. V lost 7 bases, J lost 4 bases, and 8 bases stayed unmatched. CDR1 MNHNY and CDR2 SVGAGI come from the germline V gene (reference sequence). This CDR3 has 14 residues. This record comes from a study of T cell repertoires in aging, cancer and after chemotherapy. Multiplex touch-down PCR with TRB-A/B primers amplified rearranged V-D-J TRB sequences. TCRdb re-analysed the multiplex PCR reads in MiXCR, keeping a single row per CDR3 protein. The table records 2,500 to 4,000 distinct CDR3 sequences, 35% of them present only once. TCR beta rearrangements were amplified from peripheral blood genomic DNA.

This receptor was identified in a human donor with a solid tumor. The rearrangement joins TRBV6-6 to TRBJ2-7, with 9 bases aligning to TRBD1. Sequenced material: blood. CDR3 loop: CASTLGQGKYEQYF. The CDR3 DNA is TGTGCCAGCACCCTAGGACAGGGGAAGTACGAGCAGTACTTC.